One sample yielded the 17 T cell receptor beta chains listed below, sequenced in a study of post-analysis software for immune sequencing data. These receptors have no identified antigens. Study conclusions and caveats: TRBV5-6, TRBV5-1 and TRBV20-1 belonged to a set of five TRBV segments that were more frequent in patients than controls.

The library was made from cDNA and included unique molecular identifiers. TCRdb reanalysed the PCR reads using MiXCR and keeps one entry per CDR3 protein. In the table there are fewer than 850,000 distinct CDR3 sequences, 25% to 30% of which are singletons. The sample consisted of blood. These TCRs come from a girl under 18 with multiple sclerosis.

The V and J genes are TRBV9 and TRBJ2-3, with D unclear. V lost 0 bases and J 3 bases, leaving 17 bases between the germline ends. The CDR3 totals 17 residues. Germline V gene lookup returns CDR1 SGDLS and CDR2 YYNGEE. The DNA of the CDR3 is TGTGCCAGCAGCGTAGCTACCCGGGCCATAGAGACAGATACGCAGTATTTT. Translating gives CASSVATRAIETDTQYF.

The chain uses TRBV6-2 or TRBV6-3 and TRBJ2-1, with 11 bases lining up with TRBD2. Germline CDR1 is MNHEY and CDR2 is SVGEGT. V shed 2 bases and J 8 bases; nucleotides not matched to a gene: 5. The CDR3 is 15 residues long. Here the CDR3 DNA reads TGTGCCAGCAGTTACATAGCGGGAGGGTCTGATGAGCAGTTCTTC. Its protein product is CASSYIAGGSDEQFF.

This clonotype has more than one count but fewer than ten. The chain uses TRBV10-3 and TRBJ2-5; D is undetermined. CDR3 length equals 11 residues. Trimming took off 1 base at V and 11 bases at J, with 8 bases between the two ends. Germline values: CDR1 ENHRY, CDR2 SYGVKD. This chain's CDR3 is CAISEWADQYF. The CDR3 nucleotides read TGTGCCATCAGTGAGTGGGCAGATCAGTACTTC.

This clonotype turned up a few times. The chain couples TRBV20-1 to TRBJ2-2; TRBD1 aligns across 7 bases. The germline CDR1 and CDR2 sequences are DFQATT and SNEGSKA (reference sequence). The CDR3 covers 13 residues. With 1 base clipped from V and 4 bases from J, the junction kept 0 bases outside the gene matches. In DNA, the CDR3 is TGCAGTGCTAGAGGGACAGGCACCGGGGAGCTGTTTTTT. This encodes CSARGTGTGELFF.

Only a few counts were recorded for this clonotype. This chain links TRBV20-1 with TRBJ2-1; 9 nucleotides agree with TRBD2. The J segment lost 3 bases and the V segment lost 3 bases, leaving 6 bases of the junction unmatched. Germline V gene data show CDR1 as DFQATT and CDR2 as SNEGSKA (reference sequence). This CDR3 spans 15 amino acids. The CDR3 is CSASFGTSRYNEQFF. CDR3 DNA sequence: TGCAGTGCTAGTTTCGGGACTAGCCGCTACAATGAGCAGTTCTTC.

CDR3 amino acids: CASSDSGSKYEQYF. The CDR3 DNA reads TGTGCCAGCAGTGACAGCGGGAGTAAGTACGAGCAGTACTTC. The rearrangement joins TRBV6-2 or TRBV6-3 to TRBJ2-7; 8 bases are shared with TRBD2. CDR1 is MNHEY and CDR2 is SVGEGT in the germline V gene. CDR3 length: 14 residues. V dropped 5 bases and J dropped 4; count of bases not matched to a gene: 7.

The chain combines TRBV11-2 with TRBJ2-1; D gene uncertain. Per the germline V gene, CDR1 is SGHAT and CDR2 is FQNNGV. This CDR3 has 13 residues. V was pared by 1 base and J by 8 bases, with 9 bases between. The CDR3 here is CASSLGASDEQFF. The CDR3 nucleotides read TGTGCCAGCAGCTTAGGAGCTTCGGATGAGCAGTTCTTC.

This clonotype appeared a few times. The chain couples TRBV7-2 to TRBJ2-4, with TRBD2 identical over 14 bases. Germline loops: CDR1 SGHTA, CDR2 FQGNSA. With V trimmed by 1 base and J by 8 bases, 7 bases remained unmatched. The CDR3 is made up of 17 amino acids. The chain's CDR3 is CASSLGGTSGRRDIQYF. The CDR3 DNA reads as TGTGCCAGCAGCTTAGGAGGGACTAGCGGGAGACGAGACATTCAGTACTTC.

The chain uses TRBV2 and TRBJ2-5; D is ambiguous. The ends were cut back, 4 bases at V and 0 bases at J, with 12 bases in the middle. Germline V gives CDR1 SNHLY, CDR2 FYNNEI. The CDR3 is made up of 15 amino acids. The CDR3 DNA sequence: TGTGCCAGCAGTGGTGTGGCCAGCGACCAAGAGACCCAGTACTTC. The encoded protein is CASSGVASDQETQYF.

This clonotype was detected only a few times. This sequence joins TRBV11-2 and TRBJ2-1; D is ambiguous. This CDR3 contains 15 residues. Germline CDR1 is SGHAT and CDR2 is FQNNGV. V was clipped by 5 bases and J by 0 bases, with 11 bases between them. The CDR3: CASSLLLSSYNEQFF. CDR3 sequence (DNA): TGTGCCAGCAGCCTCCTACTTAGCTCCTACAATGAGCAGTTCTTC.

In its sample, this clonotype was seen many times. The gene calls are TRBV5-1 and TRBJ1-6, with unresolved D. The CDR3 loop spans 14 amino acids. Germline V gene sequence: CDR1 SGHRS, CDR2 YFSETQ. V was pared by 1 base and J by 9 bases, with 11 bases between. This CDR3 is CASSLPENGSPLHF. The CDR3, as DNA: TGCGCCAGCAGCTTGCCAGAGAATGGTTCACCCCTCCACTTT.

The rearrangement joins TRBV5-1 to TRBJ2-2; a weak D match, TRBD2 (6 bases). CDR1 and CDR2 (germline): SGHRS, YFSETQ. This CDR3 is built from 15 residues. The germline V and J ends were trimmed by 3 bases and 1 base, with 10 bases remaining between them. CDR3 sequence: CASSSRGENTGELFF. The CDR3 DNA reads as TGCGCCAGCAGCTCGCGGGGCGAGAACACCGGGGAGCTGTTTTTT.

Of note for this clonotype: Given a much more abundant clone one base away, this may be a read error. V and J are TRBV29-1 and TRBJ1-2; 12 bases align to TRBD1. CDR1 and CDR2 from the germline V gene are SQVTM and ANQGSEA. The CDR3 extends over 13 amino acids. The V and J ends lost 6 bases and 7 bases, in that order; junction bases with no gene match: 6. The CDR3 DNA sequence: TGCAGCGTCGGGACAGGGGGCGGCTGTGGCTACACCTTC. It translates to CSVGTGGGCGYTF.

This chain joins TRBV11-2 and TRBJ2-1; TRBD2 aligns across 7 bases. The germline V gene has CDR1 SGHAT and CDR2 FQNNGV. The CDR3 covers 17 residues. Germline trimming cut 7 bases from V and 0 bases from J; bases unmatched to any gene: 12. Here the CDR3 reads CASTLWEGATSYNEQFF. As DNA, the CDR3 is TGTGCCAGCACCCTGTGGGAGGGCGCAACCTCCTACAATGAGCAGTTCTTC.

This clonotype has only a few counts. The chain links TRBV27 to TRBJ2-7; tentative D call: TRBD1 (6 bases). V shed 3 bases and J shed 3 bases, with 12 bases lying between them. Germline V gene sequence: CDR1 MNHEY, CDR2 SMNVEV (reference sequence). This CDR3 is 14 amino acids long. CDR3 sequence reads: CASSLSRGDYEQYF. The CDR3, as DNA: TGTGCCAGCAGTTTGAGCAGGGGCGACTACGAGCAGTACTTC.

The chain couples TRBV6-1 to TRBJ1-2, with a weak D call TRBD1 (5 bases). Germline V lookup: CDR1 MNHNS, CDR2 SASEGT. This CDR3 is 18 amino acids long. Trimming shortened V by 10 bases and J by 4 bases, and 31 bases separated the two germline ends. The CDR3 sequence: CANSPRRGVPDTFYGYTF. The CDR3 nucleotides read TGTGCCAACAGCCCACGGAGGGGCGTGCCCGATACATTCTATGGCTACACCTTC.

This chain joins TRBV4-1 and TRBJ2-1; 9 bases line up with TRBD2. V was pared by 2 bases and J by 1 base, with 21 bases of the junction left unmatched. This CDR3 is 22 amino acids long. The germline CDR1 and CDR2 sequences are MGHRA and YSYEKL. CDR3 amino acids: CASSQRGPLAGTQVGSYNEQFF. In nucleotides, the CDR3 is TGCGCCAGCAGCCAAAGGGGCCCCCTAGCGGGGACCCAGGTGGGGTCCTACAATGAGCAGTTCTTC.